This is a list of T cell receptor beta chains from one sample in a study of graft-versus-host responses after intestinal transplantation. Which antigens these TCRs recognize remains unknown. Profiling relied on immunoSEQ multiplex PCR, and the TCRdb table lists in-frame clones only, not all of them. The sample includes 60,000 to 65,000 clones, roughly 90% seen only once; the top ten take about 1.7%. Source: unstimulated CD8+ T cells sorted from spleen or lymph node cells, taken before transplant. Receptor source: a human donor who was the organ donor for an intestinal transplant. Each CDR3 is given with its conserved first and last residue. A D gene is named only where the DNA matches it firmly. Clone size is given for some rows only: seen once, a few or many times, or a class if the clone is expanded.

TRBV5-6	TRBD2	.	TRBJ2-7	CASSSGGPLEQYF	TGTGCCAGCAGCTCGGGAGGGCCACTCGAGCAGTACTTC
TRBV27	.	.	TRBJ1-1	CASSPFGAKNTEAFF	TGTGCCAGCAGTCCCTTTGGGGCTAAGAACACTGAAGCTTTCTTT
TRBV28	TRBD2	.	TRBJ2-5	CASSSLAEETQYF	TGTGCCAGCTCCTCTCTAGCGGAAGAGACCCAGTACTTC
TRBV15	.	.	TRBJ2-7	CATSREGSGYEQYF	TGTGCCACCAGCAGAGAAGGTAGCGGCTACGAGCAGTACTTC
TRBV30	.	once	TRBJ2-1	CAWSSMRQEQFF	TGTGCCTGGAGTTCGATGAGGCAGGAGCAGTTCTTC
TRBV23-1	TRBD2	.	TRBJ2-1	CASSQGSAGREQFF	TGCGCCAGCAGTCAGGGATCAGCGGGAAGGGAGCAGTTCTTC
TRBV4-3	.	.	TRBJ2-1	CASSQDPREHNEQFF	TGCGCCAGCAGCCAAGATCCTCGCGAACACAATGAGCAGTTCTTC
TRBV6-5	TRBD1	.	TRBJ1-1	CASRTGRTEAFF	TGTGCCAGCAGGACAGGGCGGACTGAAGCTTTCTTT
TRBV15	.	.	TRBJ1-1	CATSRDRNRPNTEAFF	TGTGCCACCAGCAGAGATCGGAACAGGCCGAACACTGAAGCTTTCTTT
TRBV2	TRBD2	.	TRBJ2-5	CASRIAGGSQETQYF	TGTGCCAGCAGGATAGCGGGAGGTTCTCAGGAGACCCAGTACTTC
TRBV10-2	TRBD1	.	TRBJ1-2	CASRQGAGGYTF	TGCGCCAGCAGACAGGGGGCGGGTGGCTACACCTTC
TRBV6-6	.	.	TRBJ2-1	CASSYSVFSSYNEQFF	TGTGCCAGCAGTTACAGCGTCTTCAGCTCCTACAATGAGCAGTTCTTC
TRBV11-1	.	.	TRBJ2-1	CASSLSGVDSYNEQFF	TGTGCCAGCAGCTTATCAGGGGTTGACTCCTACAATGAGCAGTTCTTC
TRBV7-8	TRBD2	few	TRBJ2-7	CASSFFSGDGYEQYF	TGTGCCAGCAGCTTCTTCAGCGGGGACGGCTACGAGCAGTACTTC
TRBV12-5	.	.	TRBJ1-1	CASGRQVTEAFF	TGTGCTAGTGGTAGACAGGTAACTGAAGCTTTCTTT
TRBV6-6	.	.	TRBJ2-1	CASSYVVNNEQFF	TGTGCCAGCAGTTACGTCGTTAACAATGAGCAGTTCTTC
TRBV30	TRBD2	.	TRBJ2-3	CAWSGKRETDTQYF	TGTGCCTGGAGTGGGAAGCGGGAGACAGATACGCAGTATTTT
TRBV6-1	.	.	TRBJ1-1	CASSEVWNTEAFF	TGTGCCAGCAGTGAAGTATGGAACACTGAAGCTTTCTTT
TRBV6-1	.	.	TRBJ1-5	CASNDAGLNQPQHF	TGTGCCAGCAATGATGCGGGGCTCAATCAGCCCCAGCATTTT
TRBV28	.	.	TRBJ2-6	CASSHSGTSSGANVLTF	TGTGCCAGCAGCCATAGCGGTACGAGCTCTGGGGCCAACGTCCTGACTTTC
TRBV28	TRBD2	.	TRBJ2-7	CASSLGREGAYEQYF	TGTGCCAGCAGTTTAGGGCGGGAGGGAGCCTACGAGCAGTACTTC
TRBV21-1	.	.	TRBJ1-5	CASSFRTDSNQPQHF	TGTGCCAGCAGCTTCCGGACAGATAGCAATCAGCCCCAGCATTTT
TRBV7-3	TRBD2	.	TRBJ2-7	CASRPSGVRAQYF	TGTGCCAGCAGACCTAGCGGGGTACGGGCGCAGTACTTC
TRBV27	.	.	TRBJ1-2	CASSLSAGGAGYTF	TGTGCCAGCAGTTTATCAGCGGGGGGCGCTGGCTACACCTTC
TRBV7-3	TRBD2	.	TRBJ2-3	CASSLTSGSRTDTQYF	TGTGCCAGCAGCTTGACTAGCGGGAGTCGGACAGATACGCAGTATTTT
TRBV30	.	.	TRBJ1-4	CAWSRRGFNEKLFF	TGTGCCTGGAGTCGTAGGGGCTTTAATGAAAAACTGTTTTTT
TRBV10-3	TRBD1	.	TRBJ2-3	CAISESILDRARSDTQYF	TGTGCCATCAGTGAGTCGATCTTGGACAGGGCGAGGTCAGATACGCAGTATTTT
TRBV7-9	.	.	TRBJ2-7	CASSLAAGSYEQYF	TGTGCCAGCAGCTTAGCGGCAGGCTCCTACGAGCAGTACTTC
TRBV9	TRBD1	.	TRBJ1-3	CASSVAGTGGNTIYF	TGTGCCAGCAGCGTAGCAGGGACAGGGGGAAACACCATATATTTT
TRBV5-8	.	once	TRBJ1-1	CAAGGAFTEAFF	TGTGCCGCCGGAGGGGCTTTCACTGAAGCTTTCTTT
TRBV28	.	.	TRBJ2-1	CATKDAEWNEQFF	TGTGCCACCAAGGATGCGGAGTGGAATGAGCAGTTCTTC
TRBV27	TRBD2	.	TRBJ2-1	CASRPRGSSGGYNEQFF	TGTGCCAGCAGACCCCGGGGCAGCTCGGGGGGCTACAATGAGCAGTTCTTC
TRBV6-1	.	.	TRBJ1-4	CASSVGGTVTNEKLFF	TGTGCCAGCAGTGTAGGGGGAACTGTAACTAATGAAAAACTGTTTTTT
TRBV9	.	once	TRBJ1-2	CASSVDRNYGYTF	TGTGCCAGCAGCGTAGACAGGAACTATGGCTACACCTTC
TRBV2	TRBD2	.	TRBJ2-5	CASSESREDQETQYF	TGTGCCAGCAGTGAATCGCGGGAGGACCAAGAGACCCAGTACTTC
TRBV7-9	.	.	TRBJ1-2	CASSLSSLNGYTF	TGTGCCAGCAGCTTAAGCTCTTTGAATGGCTACACCTTC
TRBV19	TRBD2	.	TRBJ2-3	CASSTRTSDTQYF	TGTGCCAGTAGTACCAGGACTAGCGATACGCAGTATTTT